The 28 T cell receptor beta chains in this list originate from one sample, sequenced in a study of technical replicates of blood from a handful of donors. Some clones are missing from TCRdb's copy, which holds only in-frame ones; the method was immunoSEQ multiplex PCR. The profile shows 60,000 to 65,000 clones, approximately 86% of them singletons. Material for sequencing was PBMCs. These receptors all come from a human donor in good health. Some clones in this sample may be carry-over from other donors' samples.

The rearrangement uses TRBV5-1 and TRBJ2-1, with 8 bases matching TRBD1. The CDR3 totals 16 residues. V lost 4 bases to trimming and J lost 0 bases; unmatched junction nucleotides: 6. Germline V gene data show CDR1 as SGHRS and CDR2 as YFSETQ. The CDR3 protein is CASSERQGSSYNEQFF. The CDR3 DNA reads TGCGCCAGCAGCGAACGACAGGGGAGCTCCTACAATGAGCAGTTCTTC.

The chain combines TRBV28 with TRBJ2-7; a weak D match, TRBD2 (7 bases). CDR1 MDHEN and CDR2 SYDVKM come from the germline V gene. V lost 6 bases, J lost 3 bases, and 21 bases lay in between. There are 16 residues in the CDR3. CDR3 sequence (DNA): TGTGCCAGCAGAGGTGGGGGGGCCGAAGGCGGCTACGAGCAGTACTTC. Protein product: CASRGGGAEGGYEQYF.

This chain joins TRBV6-5 and TRBJ1-1, with a tentative D call TRBD1 (5 bases). The length of the CDR3 is 15 residues. Between the trimmed V and J ends, which lost 2 bases and 4 bases, there was a span of 14 bases. Germline V gene sequence: CDR1 MNHEY, CDR2 SVGAGI. The CDR3 DNA sequence: TGTGCCAGCAGTTACCCGGGACGGGAGAGCACTGAAGCTTTCTTT. Protein product: CASSYPGRESTEAFF.

The genes are TRBV11-2 and TRBJ2-2, with a tentative D call TRBD1 (6 bases). Germline loops: CDR1 SGHAT, CDR2 FQNNGV. This CDR3 has 19 amino acids. V was cut by 1 base and J by 1 base, with 19 bases left in between. CDR3 nucleotides: TGTGCCAGCAGCTTAGGCACATTCGGACAGTACGTGAACACCGGGGAGCTGTTTTTT. Its translation is CASSLGTFGQYVNTGELFF.

This chain uses TRBV5-4 with TRBJ2-3, with TRBD2 matching over 8 bases. Germline loops: CDR1 SGHNT, CDR2 YYREEE (reference sequence). There are 16 residues in the CDR3. The V segment lost 3 bases and the J segment 2 bases; nucleotides outside the gene matches: 8. CDR3 region: CASSSGVAGITDTQYF. CDR3 nucleotide sequence: TGTGCCAGCAGCTCCGGGGTAGCGGGAATCACAGATACGCAGTATTTT.

The J gene is TRBJ1-5, the V gene TRBV27, with TRBD1 matching 7 bases. V shed 5 bases and J 7 bases; nucleotides not matched to a gene: 17. The CDR3 covers 17 residues. Germline V gene data show CDR1 as MNHEY and CDR2 as SMNVEV (reference sequence). In DNA, the CDR3 is TGTGCCAGCAGTAATACCGAAGACAGGGTAAATGGCCAGCCCCAGCATTTT. It is translated as CASSNTEDRVNGQPQHF.

This chain links TRBV11-1 with TRBJ2-7, with D hard to call. This CDR3 has 12 amino acids. V was clipped by 1 base and J by 4 bases, with 5 bases between them. In germline, CDR1 is SGHAT, CDR2 FQDESV (reference sequence). Written as DNA, the CDR3 is TGTGCCAGCAGCTTAGACGGTTACGAGCAGTACTTC. Its protein is CASSLDGYEQYF.

The rearrangement joins TRBV7-3 to TRBJ2-2; TRBD1 matches 7 bases. The CDR3 extends over 15 amino acids. CDR1 is SGHTA, CDR2 FQGTGA, per germline. V gave up 5 bases and J gave up 3 bases; unmatched junction bases: 6. CDR3: CASSLDRAYTGELFF. The CDR3 DNA reads TGTGCCAGCAGCCTAGACAGGGCCTACACCGGGGAGCTGTTTTTT.

The chain joins TRBV20-1 to TRBJ1-1; 9 bases fit TRBD1. Germline CDR1 is DFQATT and CDR2 is SNEGSKA (reference sequence). J gave up 6 bases and V 6 bases, and 2 bases lay outside the gene matches. The CDR3 has 11 amino acids. The CDR3 protein is CSARTGAEAFF. CDR3 coding DNA: TGCAGTGCAAGGACAGGGGCTGAAGCTTTCTTT.

Only a few counts were recorded for this clone. This specimen includes other DNA sequences encoding the same CDR3. The V and J genes are TRBV19 and TRBJ1-1; D is ambiguous. V was trimmed by 2 bases and J by 1 base, leaving 5 bases between them. The CDR3 runs 13 residues. Germline V gives CDR1 LNHDA, CDR2 SQIVND (reference sequence). The CDR3: CASSIRENTEAFF. The CDR3 nucleotides read TGTGCCAGTAGTATACGGGAGAACACTGAAGCTTTCTTT.

This clone was counted a few times. The chain recombines TRBV5-6 with TRBJ1-1, with TRBD1 identical over 7 bases. J was trimmed by 0 bases and V by 3 bases; bases with no gene match: 2. The CDR3 has 14 residues. The germline CDR1 and CDR2 sequences are SGHDT and YYEEEE. CDR3 residues: CASSSGQVNTEAFF. CDR3 DNA sequence: TGTGCCAGCAGCTCCGGACAGGTGAACACTGAAGCTTTCTTT.

The chain combines TRBV7-9 with TRBJ2-7; 7 bases align to TRBD2. J was trimmed by 7 bases and V by 5 bases; bases with no gene match: 11. The germline V gene has CDR1 SEHNR and CDR2 FQNEAQ (reference sequence). The CDR3 runs 14 residues. CDR3 loop: CASSPGGVPSEQYF. The CDR3 nucleotides read TGTGCCAGCAGCCCGGGAGGCGTCCCGTCAGAGCAGTACTTC.

This chain links TRBV19 with TRBJ2-1, with TRBD2 matching 11 bases. V dropped 0 bases and J dropped 0; count of bases not matched to a gene: 4. The CDR3 is 18 amino acids. The V gene's germline CDR1 is LNHDA and CDR2 SQIVND (reference sequence). The chain's CDR3 is CASSIDHTSGSSYNEQFF. The CDR3 DNA reads as TGTGCCAGTAGTATAGATCATACTAGCGGGAGCTCCTACAATGAGCAGTTCTTC.

The genes are TRBV5-1 and TRBJ1-2, with a tentative D call TRBD1 (5 bases). V dropped 0 bases and J dropped 7 bases, with 16 bases sitting between them. The CDR3 runs to 15 residues. The V gene's germline CDR1 is SGHRS and CDR2 YFSETQ. Here the CDR3 reads CASSLGQTDLSGYTF. CDR3 DNA sequence: TGCGCCAGCAGCTTGGGACAGACCGATTTGAGTGGCTACACCTTC.

This clone was counted a single time. This rearrangement joins TRBV18 to TRBJ1-1; D not certain. Germline CDR1 and CDR2: KGHSH and LQKENI. Trimming removed 6 bases from V and 0 bases from J, with 8 bases in between. The CDR3 consists of 13 residues. Here the CDR3 DNA reads TGTGCCAGCTCGCGGTCAATGAACACTGAAGCTTTCTTT. Amino acids: CASSRSMNTEAFF.

V gene TRBV5-4 combines with J gene TRBJ2-2; a possible D gene is TRBD2 (6 bases). V lost 5 bases and J lost 4, with 15 bases in between. There are 15 residues in the CDR3. Germline loops: CDR1 SGHNT, CDR2 YYREEE (reference sequence). The CDR3 region is CASRPAGSGTGELFF. The DNA for the CDR3 is TGTGCCAGCAGACCCGCCGGGAGTGGCACCGGGGAGCTGTTTTTT.

The rearrangement links TRBV5-6 to TRBJ2-2; maybe TRBD2 (6 bases). Deletions cut 4 bases from V and 4 bases from J, with 8 bases between. CDR1 is SGHDT and CDR2 is YYEEEE in the germline V gene. There are 13 residues in the CDR3. The CDR3 region has the DNA TGTGCCAGCAGCCGGGGGAGCACCGGGGAGCTGTTTTTT. Translating it yields CASSRGSTGELFF. Full variable domain (outside the CDR3, taken from reference TRBV5-6 and TRBJ2-2): DAGVTQSPTHLIKTRGQQVTLRCSPKSGHDTVSWYQQALGQGPQFIFQYYEEEERQRGNFPDRFSGHQFPNYSSELNVNALLLGDSALYLCASSRGSTGELFFGEGSRLTVL.

J is TRBJ2-1 and V is TRBV6-1; 10 nucleotides align to TRBD2. The CDR3 contains 15 residues. The V gene's germline CDR1 is MNHNS and CDR2 SASEGT. With V trimmed by 4 bases and J by 2 bases, 2 bases remained unmatched. The CDR3 DNA is TGTGCCAGCAGTGTAGCGGGAGGAACCTACAATGAGCAGTTCTTC. Encoded protein: CASSVAGGTYNEQFF.

The chain combines TRBV5-4 with TRBJ2-3; D gene unclear. CDR3 size: 12 residues. Germline lookup yields CDR1 SGHNT and CDR2 YYREEE (reference sequence). V lost 4 bases and J 4 bases, leaving 7 bases between the germline ends. CDR3 in DNA: TGTGCCAGCAGCCCTTTATCAGATACGCAGTATTTT. Encoded protein: CASSPLSDTQYF.

CDR3 nucleotides: TGCAGCGTTGCCAGGGCAACAGATACGCAGTATTTT. It yields the protein CSVARATDTQYF. This chain joins TRBV29-1 and TRBJ2-3; weak D call: TRBD1 (5 bases). The V gene's germline CDR1 is SQVTM and CDR2 ANQGSEA. The CDR3 is 12 residues long. V was clipped by 4 bases and J by 3 bases, with 8 bases between them.

This clone came up once. The chain has TRBV5-1 and TRBJ1-3; D gene unclear. The CDR3 covers 16 residues. Germline V CDR1 and CDR2: SGHRS, YFSETQ. V lost 4 bases and J 0 bases, leaving 14 bases between the germline ends. CDR3 sequence reads: CASSQVWPSSGNTIYF. DNA of the CDR3: TGCGCCAGCAGCCAAGTCTGGCCATCCTCTGGAAACACCATATATTTT.

This rearrangement joins TRBV5-1 to TRBJ2-5; TRBD2 is a possible D gene (5 bases). This CDR3 comprises 17 residues. The V gene lost 6 bases and the J gene lost 1 base, with 22 bases spanning the gap. Germline CDR1 is SGHRS and CDR2 is YFSETQ. The CDR3 here is CASTPRVGSILQETQYF. CDR3 nucleotide sequence: TGCGCCAGCACCCCGAGGGTGGGGTCTATTCTCCAAGAGACCCAGTACTTC.

V usage is TRBV6-1 and J usage is TRBJ1-2, with D perhaps TRBD1 (6 bases). With 6 bases removed from V and 8 bases from J, the gap between germline ends came to 13 bases. The CDR3 is 12 residues long. The V gene's germline CDR1 is MNHNS and CDR2 SASEGT. The CDR3 DNA reads as TGTGCCAGCAGCTTAACAGGGTTCGGCTACACCTTC. It translates to CASSLTGFGYTF.

The chain joins TRBV4-3 to TRBJ2-1; 9 bases are shared with TRBD2. V lost 1 base to trimming and J lost 5 bases; unmatched junction nucleotides: 12. Germline-derived CDR1 and CDR2 are LGHNA and YSLEER. The CDR3 consists of 18 residues. In nucleotides, the CDR3 is TGCGCCAGCAGCCAAGTGCCCCTAAGCGGGAGGCCGAACAATGAGCAGTTCTTC. Protein sequence: CASSQVPLSGRPNNEQFF.

The chain is built from TRBV7-6 and TRBJ2-5; D gene unclear. The germline gives CDR1 SGHVS, CDR2 FNYEAQ. Trimming left V 4 bases short and J 7 bases short, with 10 bases between. This CDR3 spans 12 amino acids. Written as DNA, the CDR3 is TGTGCCAGCAGCTACTCGACGGGGACCCAGTACTTC. Translation: CASSYSTGTQYF.

Only a few counts were recorded for this clone. The V gene is TRBV11-1, the J gene TRBJ1-2, with 10 nucleotides matching TRBD1. The CDR3 totals 14 residues. Germline V gives CDR1 SGHAT, CDR2 FQDESV (reference sequence). V trimming: 5 bases; J trimming: 3 bases; junction bases outside the gene matches: 3. In DNA form, the CDR3 reads TGTGCCAGCAGCCGGGACAGGGGAGACTATGGCTACACCTTC. Translated: CASSRDRGDYGYTF.

This sequence joins TRBV4-3 and TRBJ2-7, with TRBD2 identical over 9 bases. The germline CDR1 and CDR2 sequences are LGHNA and YSLEER. J gave up 5 bases and V 1 base, and 6 bases lay outside the gene matches. The CDR3 spans 15 residues. CDR3 nucleotides: TGCGCCAGCAGCCAAGTAAGCGGGAGGTACCACGAGCAGTACTTC. This sequence encodes CASSQVSGRYHEQYF.

This chain joins TRBV18 and TRBJ2-7, with D possibly being TRBD1 (5 bases). The ends were cut back, 3 bases at V and 2 bases at J, with 8 bases in the middle. Germline loops: CDR1 KGHSH, CDR2 LQKENI. This CDR3 is built from 13 residues. CDR3 in amino acids: CASSPPGTYEQYF. In nucleotides, the CDR3 is TGTGCCAGCTCACCGCCAGGGACCTACGAGCAGTACTTC.